The entry below gives a single TCR beta chain sequence along with its context. V lost 2 bases and J lost 13; bases outside the gene matches: 5. Germline CDR1 and CDR2: MNHEY and SVGAGI. This CDR3 has 13 amino acids. This sample was taken from a study of blood T cell repertoires in COVID-19. Study overall: Acute-phase and convalescent COVID-19 samples originated in the United States, Italy and Spain. The analysed material was cDNA or gDNA that came from T cells, B-cell-depleted T cells, or PBMCs.

Per the study methods: Cell counts per sample came from amplifying reference gene primers. Data came from immunoSEQ multiplex PCR; TCRdb stores just in-frame clones and leaves some out. The DNA was the basis for D and trimming; V, J and clone size are from that table. The profile covers roughly 88,000 clones, with about 90% appearing a single time and 3% to 4.5% taken by the ten largest. This chain uses TRBV6-5 with TRBJ1-6; 7 bases are shared with TRBD1. Specimen: peripheral blood. This TCR derives from a woman between 45 and 60 years old in a cohort sampled during active COVID-19. This chain's CDR3 is CASSYTGTEPLHF. As DNA, the CDR3 is TGTGCCAGCAGTTACACAGGGACAGAGCCCCTCCACTTT.